What follows describes a single T cell receptor beta chain. The method was immunoSEQ multiplex PCR; TCRdb's version includes in-frame clones alone and lacks a portion of them. The table records 300,000 to 400,000 clones, roughly 90% of them present only once. The data were taken from a study of blood T cell repertoires in COVID-19. Germline CDR1 reads LGHNA; CDR2 reads YNFKEQ. Trimming cost V 0 bases and J 7 bases, with 16 bases left between them. This CDR3 is 16 amino acids long. V usage is TRBV4-2 and J usage is TRBJ1-5, with D maybe TRBD1 (5 bases). This receptor was identified in a woman aged 30 to 39 with COVID-19, enrolled during active disease. The sample taken for sequencing was peripheral blood. The CDR3 here is CASSQDVGASTQPQHF. For the CDR3, the DNA is TGTGCCAGCAGCCAAGACGTAGGGGCATCCACCCAGCCCCAGCATTTT.